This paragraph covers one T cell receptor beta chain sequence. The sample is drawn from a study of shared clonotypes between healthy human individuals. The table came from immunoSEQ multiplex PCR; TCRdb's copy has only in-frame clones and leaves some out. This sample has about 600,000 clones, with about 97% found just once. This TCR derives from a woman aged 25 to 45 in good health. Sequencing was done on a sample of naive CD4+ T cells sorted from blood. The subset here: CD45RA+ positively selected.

The CDR3 spells CASSLDVRWQTYEQYF. For the CDR3, the DNA is TGTGCCAGCAGCTTAGACGTCCGATGGCAAACCTACGAGCAGTACTTC. V and J are TRBV13 and TRBJ2-7; D gene uncertain. The CDR3 spans 16 residues. Germline loops: CDR1 PRHDT, CDR2 FYEKMQ (reference sequence). V was shortened by 1 base and J by 2 bases, with 15 bases between the two germline ends.